Below are 30 T cell receptor beta chains sequenced from a single sample in a study of regulatory T cells in long-lasting Graves disease. This sample's time point: newly diagnosed GD, antithyroid drugs for less than 3 months. The TCR library was made from RNA extracted from PBMCs. The authors built TCR beta libraries using iRepertoire HTBI primers and Arm-PCR of CDR3 regions. TCRdb reprocessed the multiplex PCR reads via MiXCR and lists one record per CDR3 protein. The data show hundreds of thousands of distinct CDR3 sequences, with around a sixth seen just once and about a fifth held by the top ten. The sample here was peripheral blood mononuclear cells (PBMCs), taken at new diagnosis, from a patient treated with antithyroid drugs. These receptors were taken from a female donor with Graves disease.

A note on this clonotype: A much larger clone sits a single nucleotide away, making a read error possible. This sequence joins TRBV7-2 and TRBJ2-7; 7 bases line up with TRBD1. The CDR3 runs 12 residues. Per germline, CDR1 SGHTA and CDR2 FQGNSA. The chain's CDR3 is CACSSTGIEQYF. The CDR3 region has the DNA TGTGCCTGCAGCTCGACAGGGATCGAGCAGTACTTC.

Many counts were recorded for this clonotype. The chain is built from TRBV20-1 and TRBJ2-1; D ambiguous. Germline V gives CDR1 DFQATT, CDR2 SNEGSKA (reference sequence). V was trimmed by 1 base and J by 1 base, leaving 14 bases between them. The CDR3 consists of 16 residues. CDR3 region: CSARGRTTSSYNEQFF. In DNA form, the CDR3 reads TGCAGTGCTAGAGGGCGGACCACTTCATCCTACAATGAGCAGTTCTTC.

In DNA form, the CDR3 reads TGCAGTGCTAGGGGACGGGACGGATTTAATGAAAAACTGTTTTTT. This sequence encodes CSARGRDGFNEKLFF. The chain has TRBV20-1 and TRBJ1-4; D is possibly TRBD1 (5 bases). The CDR3 length is 15 residues. Trimming left V 3 bases short and J 4 bases short, with 15 bases between. Per germline, CDR1 DFQATT and CDR2 SNEGSKA (reference sequence).

The J gene is TRBJ1-5, the V gene TRBV2; D is perhaps TRBD1 (5 bases). The CDR3 consists of 17 residues. With 1 base removed from V and 3 bases from J, the gap between germline ends came to 16 bases. Germline V CDR1 and CDR2: SNHLY, FYNNEI. The CDR3 sequence is CASSEVRRRGVNQPQHF. CDR3 coding DNA: TGTGCCAGCAGTGAAGTGCGAAGGAGGGGAGTCAATCAGCCCCAGCATTTT.

This clonotype came up many times. The chain employs TRBV28 and TRBJ2-2; tentative D call: TRBD2 (6 bases). V was pared by 3 bases and J by 4 bases, with 15 bases between. The CDR3 runs 16 residues. Looked up from germline, CDR1 is MDHEN and CDR2 is SYDVKM. This CDR3 is CASSFWERALTGELFF. The CDR3 DNA follows: TGTGCCAGCAGTTTTTGGGAGCGGGCCCTCACCGGGGAGCTGTTTTTT. Full variable domain (remainder filled in from reference TRBV28 and TRBJ2-2): DVKVTQSSRYLVKRTGEKVFLECVQDMDHENMFWYRQDPGLGLRLIYFSYDVKMKEKGDIPEGYSVSREKKERFSLILESASTNQTSMYLCASSFWERALTGELFFGEGSRLTVL.

In this sample, this clonotype turned up many times. The genes are TRBV5-1 and TRBJ2-7; 10 positions agree with TRBD1. V dropped 6 bases and J dropped 3; count of bases not matched to a gene: 3. CDR3 length: 13 residues. Germline CDR1 SGHRS, CDR2 YFSETQ. CDR3 sequence: CASTGTGDYEQYF. The DNA of the CDR3 is TGCGCCAGCACGGGGACAGGGGACTACGAGCAGTACTTC.

The sample holds a few counts of this clonotype. The CDR3 DNA follows: TGCGCCAGCAGGGGCCAACCACGGACTGAAGCTTTCTTT. Protein product: CASRGQPRTEAFF. The chain uses TRBV10-2 and TRBJ1-1; D gene uncertain. The CDR3 sequence is 13 residues long. Trimming shortened V by 6 bases and J by 5 bases, and 13 bases separated the two germline ends. CDR1 WSHSY and CDR2 SAAADI come from the germline V gene.

This clonotype was recorded many times. J is TRBJ2-3 and V is TRBV27, with D perhaps TRBD1 (6 bases). Germline CDR1 reads MNHEY; CDR2 reads SMNVEV (reference sequence). Between the trimmed V and J ends, which lost 2 bases and 10 bases, there was a span of 13 bases. There are 13 residues in the CDR3. CDR3 DNA sequence: TGTGCCAGCAGTTTAGTCGAGGGGGTTGCGCAGTATTTT. Its protein product is CASSLVEGVAQYF.

This clonotype has ten or more counts. V and J are TRBV2 and TRBJ1-1, with D possibly being TRBD1 (6 bases). V lost 9 bases, J lost 5 bases, and 22 bases lay in between. Germline assignment: CDR1 SNHLY and CDR2 FYNNEI. The CDR3 length is 15 residues. CDR3 in DNA: TGTGCCAGTCGAGGAGGGGGGCTCAGGGAAACTGAAGCTTTCTTT. As protein: CASRGGGLRETEAFF. The entire variable domain, with the rest obtained from reference TRBV2 and TRBJ1-1, is as follows: EPEVTQTPSHQVTQMGQEVILRCVPISNHLYFYWYRQILGQKVEFLVSFYNNEISEKSEIFDDQFSVERPDGSNFTLKIRSTKLEDSAMYFCASRGGGLRETEAFFGQGTRLTVV.

The chain is built from TRBV12-3 or TRBV12-4 and TRBJ2-5, with 8 bases matching TRBD2. The V and J ends lost 1 base and 1 base, in that order; junction bases with no gene match: 5. This CDR3 is built from 16 residues. The CDR3 nucleotides are TGTGCCAGCAGTTTAGGGCGACTAGCGACCCAAGAGACCCAGTACTTC. Its translation: CASSLGRLATQETQYF.

This clonotype has ten or more counts. V is TRBV5-1 and J is TRBJ2-1; 9 bases align to TRBD2. The J segment lost 4 bases and the V segment lost 5 bases, leaving 10 bases of the junction unmatched. The CDR3 has 16 amino acids. Germline V gene data show CDR1 as SGHRS and CDR2 as YFSETQ. This chain's CDR3 is CASRREGSGTYNEQFF. CDR3 DNA sequence: TGCGCCAGCAGGCGGGAGGGGAGCGGGACTTACAATGAGCAGTTCTTC.

This clonotype has only a few counts. The CDR3 DNA sequence: TGTGCCAGTAGTATCCAAACCCCGACTAGCGGTATATACAATGAGCAGTTCTTC. Encoded protein: CASSIQTPTSGIYNEQFF. J is TRBJ2-1 and V is TRBV19; 9 bases align to TRBD2. V lost 3 bases to trimming and J lost 4 bases; unmatched junction nucleotides: 13. From germline, CDR1 is LNHDA and CDR2 SQIVND (reference sequence). The CDR3 loop spans 18 amino acids.

The chain couples TRBV20-1 to TRBJ1-6, with D possibly being TRBD1 (6 bases). The CDR3 is 16 residues long. Germline V gene sequence: CDR1 DFQATT, CDR2 SNEGSKA (reference sequence). V lost 5 bases and J lost 0, with 14 bases in between. CDR3 region: CSAGYRASSYNSPLHF. For the CDR3, the DNA is TGCAGTGCTGGGTACAGGGCCAGCTCCTATAATTCACCCCTCCACTTT.

V and J are TRBV7-2 and TRBJ2-7; a weak D match, TRBD2 (7 bases). CDR3 length equals 14 residues. V lost 8 bases and J lost 0, with 14 bases in between. Germline V lookup: CDR1 SGHTA, CDR2 FQGNSA. CDR3 residues: CASGGGGSSYEQYF. The DNA of the CDR3 is TGTGCCAGCGGAGGGGGGGGGTCCTCCTACGAGCAGTACTTC.

This clonotype has more than one count but fewer than ten. V usage is TRBV5-4 and J usage is TRBJ1-6; D gene uncertain. This CDR3 is 14 amino acids long. Looked up from germline, CDR1 is SGHNT and CDR2 is YYREEE (reference sequence). With 4 bases removed from V and 5 bases from J, the gap between germline ends came to 10 bases. The CDR3 sequence: CASSRKIDNSPLHF. The CDR3 region has the DNA TGTGCCAGCAGCCGAAAAATAGATAATTCACCCCTCCACTTT.

The rearrangement joins TRBV28 to TRBJ2-5; 10 bases fit TRBD2. The germline V gene encodes CDR1 MDHEN and CDR2 SYDVKM. Germline trimming cut 6 bases from V and 2 bases from J; bases unmatched to any gene: 9. The CDR3 consists of 16 residues. CDR3 sequence: CASSSPAGGPQETQYF. The CDR3 DNA reads as TGTGCCAGCAGCTCCCCAGCGGGGGGGCCTCAAGAGACCCAGTACTTC.

This clonotype was detected ten times or more. CDR3 region: CASNTQGESEKLFF. The DNA of the CDR3 is TGTGCCAGCAATACACAGGGGGAGTCTGAAAAACTGTTTTTT. This chain joins TRBV2 and TRBJ1-4; 8 bases line up with TRBD1. The V and J ends lost 7 bases and 7 bases, in that order; junction bases with no gene match: 8. The CDR3 has 14 residues. Germline assignment: CDR1 SNHLY and CDR2 FYNNEI. Together with reference TRBV2 and TRBJ1-4, the CDR3 gives the full variable domain: EPEVTQTPSHQVTQMGQEVILRCVPISNHLYFYWYRQILGQKVEFLVSFYNNEISEKSEIFDDQFSVERPDGSNFTLKIRSTKLEDSAMYFCASNTQGESEKLFFGSGTQLSVL.

The V call is TRBV2, the J call TRBJ1-1; possible D gene TRBD1, 6 bases. The germline V and J ends were trimmed by 6 bases and 0 bases, with 11 bases remaining between them. Germline values: CDR1 SNHLY, CDR2 FYNNEI. This CDR3 has 14 residues. The CDR3 is CASRDSIMNTEAFF. The CDR3 DNA is TGTGCCAGCAGGGACAGTATTATGAACACTGAAGCTTTCTTT.

This rearrangement joins TRBV7-2 to TRBJ2-7; 8 bases agree with TRBD2. Germline V lookup: CDR1 SGHTA, CDR2 FQGNSA. The J segment lost 2 bases and the V segment lost 5 bases, leaving 11 bases of the junction unmatched. The CDR3 spans 16 residues. CDR3 in amino acids: CASSVYQREPPYEQYF. As DNA, the CDR3 is TGTGCCAGCAGCGTTTACCAGCGGGAGCCCCCCTACGAGCAGTACTTC.

V and J are TRBV10-3 and TRBJ2-7, with 9 bases lining up with TRBD2. Per the germline V gene, CDR1 is ENHRY and CDR2 is SYGVKD. V lost 0 bases to trimming and J lost 5 bases; unmatched junction nucleotides: 5. The CDR3 runs 15 residues. The CDR3 loop reads CAISESAGGFNEQYF. The CDR3 DNA reads TGTGCCATCAGTGAGTCTGCGGGAGGGTTTAACGAGCAGTACTTC.

The V call is TRBV4-1, the J call TRBJ1-6; D is uncertain. With 0 bases removed from V and 0 bases from J, the gap between germline ends came to 12 bases. CDR1 is MGHRA and CDR2 is YSYEKL in the germline V gene. There are 18 residues in the CDR3. The DNA of the CDR3 is TGCGCCAGCAGCCAAGATCTTCTGGGGAGCTCCTATAATTCACCCCTCCACTTT. This encodes CASSQDLLGSSYNSPLHF.

Ten or more counts support this clonotype. V gene TRBV5-1 combines with J gene TRBJ1-1; D gene unclear. Germline V CDR1 and CDR2: SGHRS, YFSETQ. Trimming removed 2 bases from V and 1 base from J, with 12 bases in between. This CDR3 is 15 amino acids long. CDR3 sequence (DNA): TGCGCCAGCAGCTTAGTCGGATACCAGAACACTGAAGCTTTCTTT. It translates to CASSLVGYQNTEAFF.

A few counts support this clonotype. The V and J genes are TRBV7-9 and TRBJ1-1, with TRBD1 matching over 7 bases. The V gene's germline CDR1 is SEHNR and CDR2 FQNEAQ (reference sequence). The CDR3 contains 12 residues. The V gene end was trimmed by 5 bases and the J gene end by 10 bases; junction bases not matched to a gene: 7. The CDR3 reads CASSPTQGLAFF. In nucleotides, the CDR3 is TGTGCCAGCAGCCCAACACAGGGGTTAGCTTTCTTT. The whole variable domain, remainder taken from reference TRBV7-9 and TRBJ1-1, is DTGVSQNPRHKITKRGQNVTFRCDPISEHNRLYWYRQTLGQGPEFLTYFQNEAQLEKSRLLSDRFSAERPKGSFSTLEIQRTEQGDSAMYLCASSPTQGLAFFGQGTRLTVV.

This clonotype was found many times. This chain links TRBV27 with TRBJ2-7; TRBD1 aligns across 8 bases. J lost 1 base, V lost 7 bases, and 3 bases had no gene match. This CDR3 has 13 amino acids. Per the germline V gene, CDR1 is MNHEY and CDR2 is SMNVEV (reference sequence). The CDR3 sequence is CASKTGVSYEQYF. The CDR3 coding sequence is TGTGCCAGCAAGACAGGGGTGTCCTACGAGCAGTACTTC.

This clonotype has a count of ten or more. V is TRBV6-2 or TRBV6-3 and J is TRBJ2-3, with D hard to call. The CDR3 length is 13 residues. From germline, CDR1 is MNHEY and CDR2 SVGEGT. V dropped 6 bases and J dropped 2 bases, with 9 bases sitting between them. Here the CDR3 reads CASRISITDTQYF. The CDR3 DNA reads TGTGCCAGCAGGATTTCTATCACAGATACGCAGTATTTT.

The chain recombines TRBV20-1 with TRBJ2-3; TRBD2 is a possible D gene (6 bases). The CDR3 runs 15 residues. The V and J ends lost 5 bases and 6 bases respectively, with 21 bases between them. Germline values: CDR1 DFQATT, CDR2 SNEGSKA (reference sequence). Here the CDR3 reads CSALRRAEGRDTQYF. In DNA form, the CDR3 reads TGCAGTGCTTTGCGGAGGGCTGAGGGGAGGGATACGCAGTATTTT.

This chain links TRBV2 with TRBJ2-3, with TRBD2 matching over 10 bases. Germline V lookup: CDR1 SNHLY, CDR2 FYNNEI. The CDR3 consists of 16 residues. V dropped 6 bases and J dropped 0; count of bases not matched to a gene: 6. The CDR3 is CASRLAGVGSTDTQYF. The DNA of the CDR3 is TGTGCCAGCAGGCTAGCGGGAGTCGGTAGCACAGATACGCAGTATTTT. Looking up the rest from reference TRBV2 and TRBJ2-3 gives the full variable domain: EPEVTQTPSHQVTQMGQEVILRCVPISNHLYFYWYRQILGQKVEFLVSFYNNEISEKSEIFDDQFSVERPDGSNFTLKIRSTKLEDSAMYFCASRLAGVGSTDTQYFGPGTRLTVL.

This clonotype was found many times. The chain carries TRBV5-1 and TRBJ1-1; perhaps TRBD1 as D (5 bases). The ends were cut back, 2 bases at V and 3 bases at J, with 11 bases in the middle. Per the germline V gene, CDR1 is SGHRS and CDR2 is YFSETQ. This CDR3 has 14 amino acids. CDR3 sequence: CASSFQDSHTEAFF. The CDR3 DNA sequence: TGCGCCAGCAGCTTCCAAGACAGTCACACTGAAGCTTTCTTT.

The V and J genes are TRBV12-3 or TRBV12-4 and TRBJ2-1; D call uncertain. V was pared by 5 bases and J by 10 bases, with 9 bases between. The length of the CDR3 is 11 residues. Here the CDR3 reads CASSIANEQFF. The CDR3 coding sequence is TGTGCCAGCAGTATTGCTAACGAGCAGTTCTTC.

This clonotype has ten or more counts. The chain carries TRBV20-1 and TRBJ1-1; 9 bases map to TRBD1. With V trimmed by 5 bases and J by 3 bases, 4 bases remained unmatched. Germline-derived CDR1 and CDR2 are DFQATT and SNEGSKA (reference sequence). CDR3 length equals 13 residues. CDR3 sequence reads: CSAEQGADTEAFF. The DNA for the CDR3 is TGCAGTGCTGAACAGGGGGCAGACACTGAAGCTTTCTTT.